Below are 31 T cell receptor beta chains sequenced from a single sample in a study of post-analysis software for immune sequencing data (dated by TCRdb to 2013 to 2016). The paper's findings and limits, for the study overall: Significantly higher frequencies in patients than in controls were found for roughly 5 TRBV segments, including TRBV5-6, TRBV5-1 and TRBV20-1.

Their antigens remain unidentified. The library relied on PCR. Sequencing was carried out with an Illumina HiSeq 2500. Unique molecular identifiers were incorporated into TCR beta cDNA libraries to reduce PCR and sequencing biases. The public reads were run again by TCRdb, first through fastp at Q25 and then through MiXCR, and only productive beta chains were kept. Entries that share a CDR3 protein sequence are merged under the most common genes and DNA. The table for this sample lists hundreds of thousands of distinct CDR3 sequences; roughly 30% of them were counted only once. The ten largest clones represent more than 0.45% of the sample. Input material: blood. Every receptor here comes from a girl between 10 and 17 years old with multiple sclerosis.

This clonotype was counted a single time. This rearrangement joins TRBV7-2 to TRBJ2-7, with 7 bases that match TRBD2. The V segment lost 0 bases and the J segment 2 bases; nucleotides outside the gene matches: 7. The V gene's germline CDR1 is SGHTA and CDR2 FQGNSA. The CDR3 contains 16 residues. The DNA for the CDR3 is TGTGCCAGCAGCTTAGCGGGACTACTAACCCCCTACGAGCAGTACTTC. It specifies CASSLAGLLTPYEQYF.

In its sample, this clonotype was seen a few times. The chain has TRBV15 and TRBJ2-5, with 7 bases lining up with TRBD1. The CDR3 consists of 15 residues. Germline V gives CDR1 LNHNV, CDR2 YYDKDF (reference sequence). V shed 5 bases and J 5 bases; nucleotides not matched to a gene: 11. CDR3 in DNA: TGTGCCACCAGCCGAAGCCGGGACAGCTTGGAGACCCAGTACTTC. Translated, it gives CATSRSRDSLETQYF.

The rearrangement joins TRBV20-1 to TRBJ2-3; 7 bases align to TRBD2. Germline CDR1 and CDR2: DFQATT and SNEGSKA (reference sequence). This CDR3 region has 14 residues. With V trimmed by 3 bases and J by 0 bases, 3 bases remained unmatched. The CDR3 bases are TGCAGTGCTAGCGGGAGGCATAGCACAGATACGCAGTATTTT. Protein: CSASGRHSTDTQYF.

The V call is TRBV4-3, the J call TRBJ2-1; D gene ambiguous. The CDR3 covers 19 residues. The germline CDR1 and CDR2 sequences are LGHNA and YSLEER. With 1 base removed from V and 3 bases from J, the gap between germline ends came to 22 bases. CDR3 DNA: TGCGCCAGCAGCCAAGTTAGTTTGACCGAGCTTTGGAGCTACAATGAGCAGTTCTTC. It yields the protein CASSQVSLTELWSYNEQFF.

Only one count was recorded for this clonotype. The chain employs TRBV4-1 and TRBJ2-2; no clear D. CDR1 is MGHRA and CDR2 is YSYEKL in the germline V gene. The CDR3 has 13 amino acids. V lost 3 bases and J lost 4, with 6 bases in between. The CDR3 DNA reads TGCGCCAGCAGCCAGTTGGGCACCGGGGAGCTGTTTTTT. Amino acid sequence: CASSQLGTGELFF.

The gene calls are TRBV6-5 and TRBJ2-7; 9 bases fit TRBD2. CDR1 is MNHEY, CDR2 SVGAGI, per germline. The CDR3 length is 15 residues. Trimming removed 6 bases from V and 2 bases from J; junction bases left unmatched: 8. The CDR3 nucleotides are TGTGCCAGCAGCCTTCTCGGGACTAGCACCTACGAGCAGTACTTC. It codes for CASSLLGTSTYEQYF.

The chain carries TRBV20-1 and TRBJ2-5; the D gene could be TRBD1 or TRBD2 (5 bases each). CDR1 is DFQATT and CDR2 is SNEGSKA in the germline V gene (reference sequence). The V and J ends lost 5 bases and 5 bases respectively, with 12 bases between them. This CDR3 contains 12 residues. DNA for the CDR3: TGCAGTGCTCCTCAGGGACCCGAGACCCAGTACTTC. The encoded protein is CSAPQGPETQYF.

In its sample, this clonotype was seen many times. The chain links TRBV25-1 to TRBJ2-1; no reliable D call. V gave up 3 bases and J gave up 8 bases, with 17 bases separating them. The germline V gene encodes CDR1 MGHDK and CDR2 SYGVNS. The CDR3 consists of 15 residues. CDR3: CASSDPVHVRHEQFF. The DNA of the CDR3 is TGTGCCAGCAGTGACCCGGTTCATGTTAGGCATGAGCAGTTCTTC. Combining the CDR3 with reference TRBV25-1 and TRBJ2-1 gives the whole variable domain EADIYQTPRYLVIGTGKKITLECSQTMGHDKMYWYQQDPGMELHLIHYSYGVNSTEKGDLSSESTVSRIRTEHFPLTLESARPSHTSQYLCASSDPVHVRHEQFFGPGTRLTVL.

This clonotype showed up just a few times. The chain recombines TRBV7-2 with TRBJ2-7, with D unclear. From germline, CDR1 is SGHTA and CDR2 FQGNSA. The V end lost 2 bases, the J end lost 4 bases, and 12 bases lay between the germline ends. This CDR3 region has 14 residues. CDR3 amino acids: CASSLNGGFYEQYF. In DNA, the CDR3 is TGTGCCAGCAGCTTAAACGGCGGATTTTACGAGCAGTACTTC.

The count of this clonotype is one. The J gene is TRBJ1-2, the V gene TRBV20-1; 11 nucleotides align to TRBD1. V lost 0 bases, J lost 4 bases, and 7 bases stayed unmatched. This CDR3 contains 16 residues. The germline V gene encodes CDR1 DFQATT and CDR2 SNEGSKA (reference sequence). DNA for the CDR3: TGCAGTGCTAGAGAGAGAGGGACAGGGGGTACCTATGGCTACACCTTC. Translating gives CSARERGTGGTYGYTF.

The CDR3, as DNA: TGTGCCAGCAGCTTAGTGGGGGCCCTCAACGAGCAGTACTTC. This sequence encodes CASSLVGALNEQYF. The V and J genes are TRBV7-2 and TRBJ2-5; a weak D match, TRBD1 (6 bases). The assigned J gene may be wrong: the sequence end matches TRBJ2-7 better. The CDR3 totals 14 residues. The germline V gene has CDR1 SGHTA and CDR2 FQGNSA.

This clonotype appeared a few times. This chain joins TRBV3-1 and TRBJ2-3, with 8 bases fitting TRBD2. The V and J ends lost 0 bases and 6 bases, in that order; junction bases with no gene match: 14. CDR1 is LGHDT, CDR2 YNNKEL, per germline (reference sequence). The length of the CDR3 is 18 residues. The CDR3 loop is CASSQDTPSGHPRDTQYF. The CDR3 bases are TGTGCCAGCAGCCAAGATACGCCTAGCGGGCATCCAAGGGATACGCAGTATTTT.

The chain recombines TRBV9 with TRBJ2-3; D tentatively fits TRBD1 or TRBD2 (5 bases each). This CDR3 spans 14 amino acids. V lost 0 bases, J lost 9 bases, and 14 bases lay in between. The germline CDR1 and CDR2 sequences are SGDLS and YYNGEE. CDR3 region: CASSVAVYGATQYF. The CDR3 nucleotides read TGTGCCAGCAGCGTAGCGGTCTACGGGGCGACGCAGTATTTT.

This clonotype was found a few times. This rearrangement joins TRBV5-5 to TRBJ1-4; TRBD1 matches 8 bases. Trimming cost V 5 bases and J 7 bases; bases outside gene matches: 10. Germline V CDR1 and CDR2: SGHKS, YYEKEE (reference sequence). The CDR3 consists of 15 residues. CDR3 sequence reads: CASRLGGQGVEKLFF. DNA for the CDR3: TGTGCCAGCAGACTCGGAGGACAGGGAGTTGAAAAACTGTTTTTT.

This clonotype was found once. This chain uses TRBV5-1 with TRBJ2-1; D is undetermined. The V end was cut by 2 bases, the J end by 9 bases, with 18 bases between. CDR3 length: 15 amino acids. Germline V gives CDR1 SGHRS, CDR2 YFSETQ. CDR3 loop: CASSLNSAKRGEQFF. The DNA for the CDR3 is TGCGCCAGCAGCTTAAATTCGGCAAAGAGAGGTGAGCAGTTCTTC. The whole variable domain, filled in from reference TRBV5-1 and TRBJ2-1, reads KAGVTQTPRYLIKTRGQQVTLSCSPISGHRSVSWYQQTPGQGLQFLFEYFSETQRNKGNFPGRFSGRQFSNSRSEMNVSTLELGDSALYLCASSLNSAKRGEQFFGPGTRLTVL.

This clonotype was detected a few times. The chain links TRBV20-1 to TRBJ2-7, with 9 bases that match TRBD1. The CDR3 spans 14 residues. The V segment lost 3 bases and the J segment 2 bases; nucleotides outside the gene matches: 5. Germline CDR1 and CDR2: DFQATT and SNEGSKA (reference sequence). The CDR3 DNA reads TGCAGTGCTAGGCCGACAGGGGGAGCCTACGAGCAGTACTTC. Residues: CSARPTGGAYEQYF.

The CDR3 protein is CASSLVLGSEQFF. Written as DNA, the CDR3 is TGTGCCAGCAGTTTAGTCTTAGGTAGTGAGCAGTTCTTC. The chain couples TRBV12-3 or TRBV12-4 to TRBJ2-1; D is uncertain. Trimming stripped 1 base from V and 9 bases from J, with 10 bases between. This CDR3 is built from 13 residues.

The CDR3 DNA reads as TGTGCCAGCAGGGGGACAGGGCCCTTCTACGAGCAGTACTTC. It codes for CASRGTGPFYEQYF. The chain carries TRBV5-6 and TRBJ2-7; 9 bases fit TRBD1. CDR3 length equals 14 residues. Germline V gene lookup returns CDR1 SGHDT and CDR2 YYEEEE. After removal of 5 bases from V and 3 bases from J, the junction contained 6 bases not matched to a gene.

J is TRBJ2-7 and V is TRBV24-1; 8 bases agree with TRBD1. The CDR3 covers 15 residues. The trim removed 3 bases at V and 1 base at J, leaving 4 bases unmatched. CDR1 and CDR2 (germline): KGHDR, SFDVKD. The DNA for the CDR3 is TGTGCCACCAGTGATCTACAGGGGGTGTCCTACGAGCAGTACTTC. It yields the protein CATSDLQGVSYEQYF.

V gene TRBV5-5 combines with J gene TRBJ2-6; D ambiguous. Germline loops: CDR1 SGHKS, CDR2 YYEKEE (reference sequence). V was pared by 2 bases and J by 0 bases, with 6 bases between. There are 15 residues in the CDR3. The CDR3 nucleotides read TGTGCCAGCAGCTTCCAACCCTCTGGGGCCAACGTCCTGACTTTC. Protein product: CASSFQPSGANVLTF. Based on the CDR3 plus reference TRBV5-5 and TRBJ2-6, the full variable domain is DAGVTQSPTHLIKTRGQQVTLRCSPISGHKSVSWYQQVLGQGPQFIFQYYEKEERGRGNFPDRFSARQFPNYSSELNVNALLLGDSALYLCASSFQPSGANVLTFGAGSRLTVL.

In DNA form, the CDR3 reads TGCGCCAGCAGCCCGGGTGTGGAGGGTGTTCGCTACACCTTC. It translates to CASSPGVEGVRYTF. V gene TRBV5-1 combines with J gene TRBJ1-2; no definite D call. The CDR3 spans 14 residues. Germline loops: CDR1 SGHRS, CDR2 YFSETQ. Between the trimmed V and J ends, which lost 4 bases and 9 bases, there was a span of 19 bases.

The chain couples TRBV7-2 to TRBJ1-5; TRBD1 might be the D (5 bases). The V gene lost 8 bases and the J gene lost 2 bases, with 13 bases spanning the gap. This CDR3 is 14 amino acids long. In germline, CDR1 is SGHTA, CDR2 FQGNSA. The CDR3 here is CASGTRGGNQPQHF. The CDR3 DNA is TGTGCCAGCGGGACGCGGGGCGGCAATCAGCCCCAGCATTTT.

This clonotype showed up just once. A much more abundant neighbour one base away suggests this may be a read error. The conserved phenylalanine or tryptophan is not found at the CDR3 terminus, so this likely reflects a read error. The gene calls are TRBV10-2 and TRBJ2-6, with D possibly being TRBD1 (6 bases). The CDR3 covers 15 residues. Trimming shortened V by 6 bases and J by 2 bases, and 11 bases separated the two germline ends. Germline V gives CDR1 WSHSY, CDR2 SAAADI. The DNA of the CDR3 is TGCGCCAGCAGACAACAGGGACCTGGGGCCAACGTCCTGACTCTC. Translation: CASRQQGPGANVLTL.

The chain links TRBV12-3 or TRBV12-4 to TRBJ2-3; a weak D match, TRBD1 (5 bases). The V end was cut by 3 bases, the J end by 4 bases, with 17 bases between. The CDR3 length is 16 residues. CDR3 DNA: TGTGCCAGCAGTTTCGAGATAGGGGTTGAGGCAGATACGCAGTATTTT. It yields the protein CASSFEIGVEADTQYF.

V gene TRBV27 combines with J gene TRBJ1-1; D remains unclear. Germline CDR1 MNHEY, CDR2 SMNVEV (reference sequence). V lost 2 bases and J 5 bases, leaving 15 bases between the germline ends. CDR3 length: 15 amino acids. CDR3 sequence (DNA): TGTGCCAGCAGTTTAAGCCCGAACCCGGGGACTGAAGCTTTCTTT. Its protein is CASSLSPNPGTEAFF.

This clonotype was seen once. The V call is TRBV15, the J call TRBJ2-1, with no clear D. Trimming pared 1 base from V and 7 bases from J, leaving 8 bases between. Germline V gene data show CDR1 as LNHNV and CDR2 as YYDKDF (reference sequence). The CDR3 sequence is 13 residues long. The CDR3 spells CATSRAAGNEQFF. The CDR3 nucleotides are TGTGCCACCAGCAGAGCGGCCGGGAATGAGCAGTTCTTC.

This clonotype was found a few times. The rearrangement joins TRBV20-1 to TRBJ2-6; 10 nucleotides line up with TRBD1. Trimming removed 1 base from V and 1 base from J; junction bases left unmatched: 7. CDR1 and CDR2 (germline): DFQATT, SNEGSKA (reference sequence). This CDR3 contains 18 residues. The CDR3 loop reads CSARVAPGQGSGANVLTF. CDR3 nucleotide sequence: TGCAGTGCTAGAGTAGCCCCGGGACAGGGGTCTGGGGCCAACGTCCTGACTTTC.

As for this clonotype: A read error may produce the germline difference seen at one junction end. This rearrangement joins TRBV7-9 to TRBJ2-2; the D gene is possibly TRBD2 (7 bases). The CDR3 consists of 17 residues. CDR1 SEHNR and CDR2 FQNEAQ come from the germline V gene (reference sequence). The CDR3 sequence is CASSLFSGGLTPGELFF. DNA for the CDR3: TGTGCCAGTAGCTTATTCTCCGGGGGGCTTACCCCCGGGGAGCTGTTTTTT.

This clonotype was observed a few times. J is TRBJ1-5 and V is TRBV12-3 or TRBV12-4; D is ambiguous. This CDR3 has 14 amino acids. Trimming left V 1 base short and J 5 bases short, with 9 bases between. The CDR3 sequence: CASSLVSVDQPQHF. In DNA, the CDR3 is TGTGCCAGCAGTTTAGTCTCCGTCGATCAGCCCCAGCATTTT.

J is TRBJ1-6 and V is TRBV4-1; D might be TRBD1 (6 bases). Trimming took off 0 bases at V and 7 bases at J, with 13 bases between the two ends. The CDR3 loop spans 16 amino acids. The germline V gene encodes CDR1 MGHRA and CDR2 YSYEKL. For the CDR3, the DNA is TGCGCCAGCAGCCAAGAGGGGCGGGGGCAGAATTCACCCCTCCACTTT. It is translated as CASSQEGRGQNSPLHF.

The table lists this clonotype with a few counts. V usage is TRBV9 and J usage is TRBJ2-4; D ambiguous. This CDR3 spans 15 amino acids. Germline V gene sequence: CDR1 SGDLS, CDR2 YYNGEE. V gave up 0 bases and J gave up 0 bases, with 7 bases separating them. As DNA, the CDR3 is TGTGCCAGCAGCGTAGATCCCCTAGCCAAAAACATTCAGTACTTC. This gives the protein CASSVDPLAKNIQYF.